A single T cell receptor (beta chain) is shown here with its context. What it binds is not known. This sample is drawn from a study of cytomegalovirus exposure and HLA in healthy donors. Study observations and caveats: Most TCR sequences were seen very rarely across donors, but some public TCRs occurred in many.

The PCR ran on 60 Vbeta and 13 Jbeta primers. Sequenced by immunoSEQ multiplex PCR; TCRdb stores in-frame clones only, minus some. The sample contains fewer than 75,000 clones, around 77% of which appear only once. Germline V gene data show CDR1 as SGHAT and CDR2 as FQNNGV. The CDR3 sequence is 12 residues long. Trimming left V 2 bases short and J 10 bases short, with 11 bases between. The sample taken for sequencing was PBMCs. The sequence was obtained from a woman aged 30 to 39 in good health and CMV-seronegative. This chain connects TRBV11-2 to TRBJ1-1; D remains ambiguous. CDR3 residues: CASSLLPVGAFF. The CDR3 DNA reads TGTGCCAGCAGCTTACTACCCGTCGGAGCTTTCTTT.